This T cell receptor (beta chain) was captured by sequencing in a study of blood T cell repertoires in COVID-19. Clones were read by immunoSEQ multiplex PCR, and TCRdb kept only the in-frame ones, dropping some. Counted here are roughly 200,000 clones, roughly 85% occurring once; the ten biggest clones make up 4.5% to 5%. V was pared by 3 bases and J by 3 bases, with 9 bases between. CDR3 length equals 14 residues. Per germline, CDR1 LNHNV and CDR2 YYDKDF (reference sequence). The chain has TRBV15 and TRBJ2-1; D not resolved. Material: peripheral blood. This receptor was obtained from an elderly woman with acute or convalescent COVID-19. This CDR3 reads CATSRENLYNEQFF. As DNA, the CDR3 is TGTGCCACCAGCAGGGAGAACCTCTACAATGAGCAGTTCTTC.